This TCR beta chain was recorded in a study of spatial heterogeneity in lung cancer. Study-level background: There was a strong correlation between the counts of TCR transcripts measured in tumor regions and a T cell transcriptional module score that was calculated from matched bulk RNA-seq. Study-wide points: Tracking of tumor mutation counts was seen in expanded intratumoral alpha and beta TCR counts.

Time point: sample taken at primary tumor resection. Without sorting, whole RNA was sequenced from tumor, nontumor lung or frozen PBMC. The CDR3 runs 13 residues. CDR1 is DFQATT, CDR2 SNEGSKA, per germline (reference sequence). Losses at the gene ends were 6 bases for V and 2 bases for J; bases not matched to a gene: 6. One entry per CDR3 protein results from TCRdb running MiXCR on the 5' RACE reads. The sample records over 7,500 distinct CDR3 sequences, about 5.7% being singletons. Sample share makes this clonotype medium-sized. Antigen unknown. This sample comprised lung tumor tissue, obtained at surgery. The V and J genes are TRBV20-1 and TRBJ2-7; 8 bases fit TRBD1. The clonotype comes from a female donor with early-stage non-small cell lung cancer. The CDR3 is CSAGRDRTYEQYF. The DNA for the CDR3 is TGCAGTGCGGGTCGGGACAGGACCTACGAGCAGTACTTC.